One sample yielded the 17 T cell receptor beta chains listed below, sequenced in a study of blood T cells in healthy people across ages. Primed by a sample-barcoded 5' primer and a J-beta primer mix, a second PCR proceeded for about 7 to 12 cycles. TCRdb called the 5' RACE reads again in MiXCR, with one record for every CDR3 protein. This table holds 1.5 million to 2 million distinct CDR3 sequences, around 50% found once. Material for sequencing was blood. These receptors were obtained from a woman in her thirties or forties in good health.

Regarding this clonotype: A much larger clonotype is one base distant, so this may be a read error. The rearrangement uses TRBV6-2 or TRBV6-3 and TRBJ2-7; D is unresolved. With the DNA end fitting TRBJ2-5 better, the J assignment may be wrong. Germline CDR1 MNHEY, CDR2 SVGEGT. This CDR3 has 13 residues. CDR3 loop: CAGSSGPEETQYF. The CDR3 coding sequence is TGTGCCGGCAGTTCCGGGCCAGAAGAGACCCAGTACTTC.

The chain uses TRBV25-1 and TRBJ2-3; tentatively, D is TRBD1 or TRBD2 (5 bases each). The CDR3 runs 17 residues. Germline loops: CDR1 MGHDK, CDR2 SYGVNS. Between the trimmed V and J ends, which lost 3 bases and 0 bases, there was a span of 16 bases. The CDR3 reads CASSDGLAGASTDTQYF. Here the CDR3 DNA reads TGTGCCAGCAGTGATGGGCTTGCCGGGGCTAGCACAGATACGCAGTATTTT. Full variable domain (remainder filled in from reference TRBV25-1 and TRBJ2-3): EADIYQTPRYLVIGTGKKITLECSQTMGHDKMYWYQQDPGMELHLIHYSYGVNSTEKGDLSSESTVSRIRTEHFPLTLESARPSHTSQYLCASSDGLAGASTDTQYFGPGTRLTVL.

The rearrangement links TRBV24-1 to TRBJ1-2, with D tentatively TRBD1 (5 bases). Germline values: CDR1 KGHDR, CDR2 SFDVKD. V lost 12 bases to trimming and J lost 2 bases, with 6 bases between them. The CDR3 is made up of 10 amino acids. CDR3 sequence: CARDNYGYTF. The CDR3, as DNA: TGTGCCCGGGACAACTATGGCTACACCTTC.

V gene TRBV3-1 combines with J gene TRBJ2-7; D might be TRBD1 (5 bases). CDR3 length equals 15 residues. Germline CDR1 is LGHDT and CDR2 is YNNKEL (reference sequence). The V gene lost 2 bases and the J gene lost 0 bases, with 11 bases spanning the gap. CDR3 in DNA: TGTGCCAGCAGCCAATCCCTCGACAGCTCCTACGAGCAGTACTTC. Residues: CASSQSLDSSYEQYF.

This clonotype was seen only a few times. Since a much larger clone is just one base distant, this may be a read error. This sequence joins TRBV13 and TRBJ2-7; 9 nucleotides agree with TRBD1. The V and J ends lost 5 bases and 7 bases, in that order; junction bases with no gene match: 12. The CDR3 contains 15 residues. Germline lookup yields CDR1 PRHDT and CDR2 FYEKMQ (reference sequence). CDR3 residues: CASSLDRGSHNEQYF. CDR3 DNA: TGTGCCAGCAGCCTCGACAGGGGGTCCCACAATGAGCAGTACTTC. The entire variable domain, with the rest obtained from reference TRBV13 and TRBJ2-7, is as follows: AAGVIQSPRHLIKEKRETATLKCYPIPRHDTVYWYQQGPGQDPQFLISFYEKMQSDKGSIPDRFSAQQFSDYHSELNMSSLELGDSALYFCASSLDRGSHNEQYFGPGTRLTVT.

The chain carries TRBV20-1 and TRBJ2-7, with D perhaps being TRBD1 or TRBD2 (5 bases each). Germline values: CDR1 DFQATT, CDR2 SNEGSKA (reference sequence). With 3 bases removed from V and 0 bases from J, the gap between germline ends came to 15 bases. The CDR3 spans 15 residues. The CDR3 sequence: CSASYFGASSYEQYF. The CDR3 bases are TGCAGTGCTAGTTACTTCGGGGCTAGCTCCTACGAGCAGTACTTC.

V is TRBV11-2 and J is TRBJ2-5; weak D call: TRBD1 (6 bases). CDR1 is SGHAT, CDR2 FQNNGV, per germline. The CDR3 runs to 16 residues. V was pared by 5 bases and J by 0 bases, with 16 bases between. In nucleotides, the CDR3 is TGTGCCAGCAGCCCCTGGGACATCCTGTACCAAGAGACCCAGTACTTC. Protein: CASSPWDILYQETQYF.

This chain joins TRBV11-2 and TRBJ2-2, with D unclear. CDR1 and CDR2 from the germline V gene are SGHAT and FQNNGV. The CDR3 is made up of 16 amino acids. V lost 0 bases and J lost 0, with 8 bases in between. CDR3 protein: CASSLELPSNTGELFF. CDR3 coding DNA: TGTGCCAGCAGCTTAGAACTCCCTTCGAACACCGGGGAGCTGTTTTTT.

This clonotype was seen only a few times. The chain has TRBV5-1 and TRBJ2-5; D gene uncertain. Trimming pared 0 bases from V and 1 base from J, leaving 7 bases between. The V gene's germline CDR1 is SGHRS and CDR2 YFSETQ. This CDR3 has 14 amino acids. Here the CDR3 DNA reads TGCGCCAGCAGCTTGGAGAGCAGCCAAGAGACCCAGTACTTC. As protein: CASSLESSQETQYF. The full variable domain, in which reference TRBV5-1 and TRBJ2-5 provide the parts outside the CDR3, is KAGVTQTPRYLIKTRGQQVTLSCSPISGHRSVSWYQQTPGQGLQFLFEYFSETQRNKGNFPGRFSGRQFSNSRSEMNVSTLELGDSALYLCASSLESSQETQYFGPGTRLLVL.

The gene calls are TRBV9 and TRBJ2-5; TRBD1 might be the D (6 bases). The CDR3 spans 14 residues. Germline V gene data show CDR1 as SGDLS and CDR2 as YYNGEE. V was trimmed by 4 bases and J by 11 bases, leaving 21 bases between them. The CDR3 DNA reads TGTGCCAGCAGCCCAGGACAGACAGACAGTGAGCAGTACTTC. Translated, it gives CASSPGQTDSEQYF.

The rearrangement links TRBV20-1 to TRBJ2-7; D uncertain. CDR3 size: 16 residues. V lost 1 base and J lost 2, with 18 bases in between. CDR1 DFQATT and CDR2 SNEGSKA come from the germline V gene (reference sequence). In nucleotides, the CDR3 is TGCAGTGCTAGAGCGCTCGATACATCTCGGGCCTACGAGCAGTACTTC. Protein sequence: CSARALDTSRAYEQYF.

This clonotype appeared a few times. The chain employs TRBV12-3 or TRBV12-4 and TRBJ2-5; TRBD1 is a possible D gene (5 bases). The CDR3 totals 16 residues. The V end lost 3 bases, the J end lost 5 bases, and 19 bases lay between the germline ends. CDR3 sequence: CASSFTRTLPGETQYF. The CDR3 nucleotides read TGTGCCAGCAGTTTTACCCGGACCCTGCCAGGGGAGACCCAGTACTTC.

CDR3 bases: TGTGCCAGCAGTTCGGGACTAGCGGGGGCCCCCTACAATGAGCAGTTCTTC. Encoded protein: CASSSGLAGAPYNEQFF. This sequence joins TRBV27 and TRBJ2-1, with 14 bases lining up with TRBD2. The germline V gene has CDR1 MNHEY and CDR2 SMNVEV (reference sequence). The V and J ends lost 4 bases and 2 bases, in that order; junction bases with no gene match: 4. The length of the CDR3 is 17 residues.

Notes on this clonotype: One end of the junction fails to match germline, which may point to a read error. The rearrangement uses TRBV27 and TRBJ2-3; TRBD2 might be the D (6 bases). The CDR3 spans 16 residues. The germline V gene encodes CDR1 MNHEY and CDR2 SMNVEV (reference sequence). The CDR3 DNA sequence: TGTGCCAGCATTTCACGGAGGGGTAGCAGCACGGATACGCAGTATTTT. This encodes CASISRRGSSTDTQYF.

The sample holds a few counts of this clonotype. This chain links TRBV5-1 with TRBJ1-6; D may be TRBD1 (6 bases). Trimming shortened V by 3 bases and J by 8 bases, and 15 bases separated the two germline ends. Germline CDR1 and CDR2: SGHRS and YFSETQ. This CDR3 spans 15 amino acids. CDR3 sequence reads: CASSSGGGLDSPLHF. CDR3 nucleotides: TGCGCCAGCAGCTCCGGCGGGGGGCTGGATTCACCCCTCCACTTT.

This clonotype was found a few times. V and J are TRBV27 and TRBJ1-2; D perhaps matches TRBD1 (5 bases). V lost 3 bases, J lost 2 bases, and 13 bases lay in between. Germline CDR1 and CDR2: MNHEY and SMNVEV (reference sequence). The CDR3 covers 15 residues. This chain's CDR3 is CASSLGRGVNYGYTF. CDR3 sequence (DNA): TGTGCCAGCAGTTTGGGTCGGGGGGTCAACTATGGCTACACCTTC.

This clonotype was seen more than once but under ten times. The chain carries TRBV29-1 and TRBJ2-3; no firm D call. Deletions cut 0 bases from V and 2 bases from J, with 6 bases between. The CDR3 contains 13 residues. The germline V gene encodes CDR1 SQVTM and CDR2 ANQGSEA. CDR3 protein: CSVEDWTTDTQYF. The DNA for the CDR3 is TGCAGCGTTGAAGACTGGACCACAGATACGCAGTATTTT.